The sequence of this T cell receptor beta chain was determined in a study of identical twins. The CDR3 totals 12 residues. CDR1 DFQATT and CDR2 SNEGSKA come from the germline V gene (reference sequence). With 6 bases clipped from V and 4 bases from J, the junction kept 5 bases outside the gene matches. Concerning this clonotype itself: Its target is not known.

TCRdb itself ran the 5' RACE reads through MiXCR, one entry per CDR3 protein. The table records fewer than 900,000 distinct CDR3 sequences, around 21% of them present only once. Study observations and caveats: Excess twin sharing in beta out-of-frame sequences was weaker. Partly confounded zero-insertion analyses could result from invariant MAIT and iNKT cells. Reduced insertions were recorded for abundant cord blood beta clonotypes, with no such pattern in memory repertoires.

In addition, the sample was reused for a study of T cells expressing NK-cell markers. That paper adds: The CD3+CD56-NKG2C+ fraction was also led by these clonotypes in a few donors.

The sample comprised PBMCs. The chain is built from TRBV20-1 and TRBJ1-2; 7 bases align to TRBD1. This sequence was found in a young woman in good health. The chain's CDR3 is CSAMRDSYGYTF. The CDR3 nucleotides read TGCAGTGCAATGAGGGACAGCTATGGCTACACCTTC.